This T cell receptor beta chain originates from a study of blood T cell repertoires in COVID-19. On the study more broadly: Acute and convalescent COVID-19 samples came from the United States, Italy and Spain. Sources were T cells, B-cell-depleted T cells, or PBMCs; the material itself was cDNA or gDNA.

The V segment lost 4 bases and the J segment 2 bases; nucleotides outside the gene matches: 9. Germline V gene sequence: CDR1 MGHDK, CDR2 SYGVNS. The CDR3 is 16 residues long. In the study's own analysis: Reference gene primer amplification in the assay estimated nucleated cell counts. TCRdb's table, derived via immunoSEQ multiplex PCR, lists solely in-frame clones and lacks some. V and J calls and clone size are copied from that table; D and trimming were computed from the DNA. The sample lists under 150,000 clones, roughly 80% occurring once. The chain links TRBV25-1 to TRBJ1-1; 8 bases map to TRBD1. Sequenced input: peripheral blood. The clonotype was recovered from a human donor with acute or convalescent COVID-19. The donor label of this sample is uncertain. The CDR3 sequence: CASSGGGTGVNTEAFF. CDR3 sequence (DNA): TGTGCCAGCAGTGGAGGAGGGACAGGAGTTAACACTGAAGCTTTCTTT.